What follows are 31 T cell receptor beta chains derived from one specimen sequenced in a study of shared clonotypes between healthy human individuals. Clones were sequenced by immunoSEQ multiplex PCR, and TCRdb holds only the in-frame ones, with some missing. In the table there are 950,000 to 1,100,000 clones, around 78% of which are singletons. Source material: memory CD4+ T cells from PBMCs. As to subset: CD45RA-negative fraction. The receptors originated from a man between 18 and 35 years old in good health. Some clones in this sample may be carry-over from other donors' samples.

This chain uses TRBV28 with TRBJ2-5; 9 bases fit TRBD2. This CDR3 region has 14 residues. Trimming removed 3 bases from V and 7 bases from J; junction bases left unmatched: 6. Germline V gene data show CDR1 as MDHEN and CDR2 as SYDVKM. The chain's CDR3 is CASSLREGRGTQYF. The CDR3 DNA reads as TGTGCCAGCAGTTTGCGGGAGGGCCGGGGGACCCAGTACTTC.

This clone has just a few counts. The CDR3, as DNA: TGCGCCAGCAGCCGCCATAGTTTGGTGGACAGCGCTACGTTCGGAAACACCATATATTTT. This codes for CASSRHSLVDSATFGNTIYF. The rearrangement joins TRBV4-1 to TRBJ1-3; perhaps TRBD1 as D (6 bases). The length of the CDR3 is 20 residues. Trimming stripped 4 bases from V and 4 bases from J, with 29 bases between. Germline assignment: CDR1 MGHRA and CDR2 YSYEKL.

This clone showed up just a few times. This rearrangement joins TRBV14 to TRBJ2-1, with D possibly matching TRBD2 (6 bases). Per the germline V gene, CDR1 is SGHDN and CDR2 is FVKESK. Trimming stripped 1 base from V and 5 bases from J, with 15 bases between. The CDR3 spans 16 residues. CDR3: CASSQVGGRNNNEQFF. DNA of the CDR3: TGTGCCAGCAGCCAAGTAGGAGGGAGGAATAACAATGAGCAGTTCTTC.

The chain combines TRBV5-1 with TRBJ2-5; the match to TRBD1 covers 8 bases. Losses at the gene ends were 3 bases for V and 5 bases for J; bases not matched to a gene: 12. The CDR3 runs 16 residues. Germline V gene data show CDR1 as SGHRS and CDR2 as YFSETQ. Written as DNA, the CDR3 is TGCGCCAGCAGCTCTAGCCCCCGACAGGGGCCGGAGACCCAGTACTTC. This encodes CASSSSPRQGPETQYF.

This chain connects TRBV7-9 to TRBJ1-5, with a weak D call TRBD1 (5 bases). V was pared by 2 bases and J by 7 bases, with 9 bases between. CDR1 SEHNR and CDR2 FQNEAQ come from the germline V gene (reference sequence). The CDR3 covers 13 residues. The CDR3 nucleotides read TGTGCCAGCAGCTTACAGGGTCAGCAGCCCCAGCATTTT. It specifies CASSLQGQQPQHF.

The chain couples TRBV11-2 to TRBJ2-4; 8 bases line up with TRBD2. This CDR3 comprises 16 residues. The V gene end was trimmed by 3 bases and the J gene end by 5 bases; junction bases not matched to a gene: 9. Germline loops: CDR1 SGHAT, CDR2 FQNNGV. CDR3 DNA: TGTGCCAGCAGCTTTCGTCGGGAGGGCCGCGAAAACATTCAGTACTTC. Protein: CASSFRREGRENIQYF.

The rearrangement joins TRBV5-1 to TRBJ1-2; D may be TRBD1 (6 bases). The CDR3 extends over 14 amino acids. Looked up from germline, CDR1 is SGHRS and CDR2 is YFSETQ. Between the trimmed V and J ends, which lost 4 bases and 0 bases, there was a span of 10 bases. CDR3 loop: CASSGGSSNYGYTF. As DNA, the CDR3 is TGCGCCAGCAGCGGGGGCTCGTCTAACTATGGCTACACCTTC.

V is TRBV30 and J is TRBJ1-2; tentatively, D is TRBD1 (6 bases). Germline-derived CDR1 and CDR2 are GTSNPN and SVGIG (reference sequence). Trimming removed 2 bases from V and 4 bases from J, with 14 bases in between. The CDR3 has 14 residues. The CDR3, as DNA: TGTGCCTGGAGTACAGAGACAGGAGGCTATGGCTACACCTTC. It codes for CAWSTETGGYGYTF.

Worth noting for this clone: The sample holds other DNA sequences that translate to the same CDR3. The chain uses TRBV19 and TRBJ2-5, with unresolved D. CDR3 length: 10 amino acids. The germline V and J ends were trimmed by 7 bases and 4 bases, with 4 bases remaining between them. Germline V gives CDR1 LNHDA, CDR2 SQIVND (reference sequence). The DNA for the CDR3 is TGTGCCAGTAAAGGAGAGACCCAGTACTTC. Translated: CASKGETQYF.

This clone was counted a few times. This chain uses TRBV5-4 with TRBJ1-3, with D unresolved. The length of the CDR3 is 14 residues. V lost 1 base to trimming and J lost 9 bases, with 14 bases between them. Germline lookup yields CDR1 SGHNT and CDR2 YYREEE (reference sequence). CDR3 amino acids: CASSLRAPGTTIYF. The CDR3 DNA follows: TGTGCCAGCAGCTTGAGGGCACCCGGCACCACCATATATTTT.

CDR3 coding DNA: TGCAGTGCTCGGACTAGGGCAAGGGCGTTCTTC. It codes for CSARTRARAFF. This chain uses TRBV20-1 with TRBJ2-1, with 7 bases fitting TRBD2. This CDR3 region has 11 residues. Germline CDR1 and CDR2: DFQATT and SNEGSKA (reference sequence). With 5 bases clipped from V and 15 bases from J, the junction kept 10 bases outside the gene matches.

The rearrangement links TRBV18 to TRBJ1-3, with TRBD1 as a possible D gene (6 bases). Germline CDR1 KGHSH, CDR2 LQKENI. The length of the CDR3 is 14 residues. V was clipped by 1 base and J by 6 bases, with 10 bases between them. The CDR3 loop reads CASSPLPGENTIYF. CDR3 bases: TGTGCCAGCTCACCACTCCCAGGGGAAAACACCATATATTTT.

The J gene is TRBJ2-3, the V gene TRBV5-1; D not certain. This CDR3 is built from 13 residues. The V gene lost 0 bases and the J gene lost 6 bases, with 8 bases spanning the gap. The V gene's germline CDR1 is SGHRS and CDR2 YFSETQ. The CDR3, as DNA: TGCGCCAGCAGCTTGGATTACGGCGATACGCAGTATTTT. Translated, it gives CASSLDYGDTQYF.

This sequence joins TRBV29-1 and TRBJ1-1, with no clear D. In germline, CDR1 is SQVTM, CDR2 ANQGSEA. The CDR3 is 12 residues long. Trimming removed 5 bases at V and 1 base at J, with 8 bases between. The CDR3, as DNA: TGCAGCGTTCGTCCCCAGAACACTGAAGCTTTCTTT. Its protein product is CSVRPQNTEAFF.

This chain uses TRBV19 with TRBJ1-2; D not resolved. In germline, CDR1 is LNHDA, CDR2 SQIVND (reference sequence). The V end lost 7 bases, the J end lost 0 bases, and 15 bases lay between the germline ends. This CDR3 region has 15 residues. CDR3 sequence (DNA): TGTGCCAGTACCATTGGGGATATTTCTAACTATGGCTACACCTTC. It yields the protein CASTIGDISNYGYTF.

The chain recombines TRBV5-6 with TRBJ1-2; 7 bases map to TRBD1. V shed 0 bases, J shed 8 bases, and the junction held 7 bases outside the gene matches. CDR3 length equals 14 residues. Per the germline V gene, CDR1 is SGHDT and CDR2 is YYEEEE. Written as DNA, the CDR3 is TGTGCCAGCAGCTTGGACAGGGGTGCGTCAGGCTACACCTTC. This sequence encodes CASSLDRGASGYTF.

This CDR3 is CASSTYRGLETQYF. CDR3 coding DNA: TGTGCCAGCAGTACTTACAGGGGGCTAGAGACCCAGTACTTC. The chain recombines TRBV28 with TRBJ2-5, with 9 bases fitting TRBD1. CDR3 length: 14 residues. V was pared by 5 bases and J by 4 bases, with 5 bases of the junction left unmatched. The germline V gene has CDR1 MDHEN and CDR2 SYDVKM.

The chain carries TRBV7-2 and TRBJ2-1; D is possibly TRBD1 (5 bases). The V gene's germline CDR1 is SGHTA and CDR2 FQGNSA. The CDR3 is made up of 14 amino acids. Trimming removed 1 base at V and 4 bases at J, with 8 bases between. CDR3 sequence reads: CASSLGGVYNEQFF. CDR3 bases: TGTGCCAGCAGCTTAGGGGGCGTGTACAATGAGCAGTTCTTC.

The CDR3 is CASSSLGGQNTEAFF. CDR3 bases: TGTGCCAGCAGCTCCCTCGGAGGACAGAACACTGAAGCTTTCTTT. V and J are TRBV7-9 and TRBJ1-1; D perhaps matches TRBD1 (5 bases). V lost 4 bases to trimming and J lost 1 base, with 13 bases between them. This CDR3 region has 15 residues. The germline V gene encodes CDR1 SEHNR and CDR2 FQNEAQ (reference sequence).

The gene calls are TRBV5-6 and TRBJ2-6; TRBD2 is a possible D gene (6 bases). The V and J ends lost 5 bases and 3 bases respectively, with 12 bases between them. This CDR3 has 15 residues. Germline lookup yields CDR1 SGHDT and CDR2 YYEEEE. DNA of the CDR3: TGTGCCAGCAGACCTGCGGGGTATGGGGCCAACGTCCTGACTTTC. Protein sequence: CASRPAGYGANVLTF.

CDR3 in amino acids: CASSKDRERGHRNEQFF. The CDR3 coding sequence is TGCGCCAGCAGCAAGGACAGGGAAAGGGGACACAGGAATGAGCAGTTCTTC. V usage is TRBV5-1 and J usage is TRBJ2-1; 8 nucleotides agree with TRBD1. Germline CDR1 SGHRS, CDR2 YFSETQ. With 4 bases clipped from V and 7 bases from J, the junction kept 16 bases outside the gene matches. The CDR3 covers 17 residues. Full variable domain (rest looked up from reference TRBV5-1 and TRBJ2-1): KAGVTQTPRYLIKTRGQQVTLSCSPISGHRSVSWYQQTPGQGLQFLFEYFSETQRNKGNFPGRFSGRQFSNSRSEMNVSTLELGDSALYLCASSKDRERGHRNEQFFGPGTRLTVL.

This chain joins TRBV7-9 and TRBJ1-1, with TRBD1 matching 9 bases. CDR3 length: 15 residues. Germline-derived CDR1 and CDR2 are SEHNR and FQNEAQ (reference sequence). With 5 bases clipped from V and 5 bases from J, the junction kept 9 bases outside the gene matches. CDR3 protein: CASSPPGQGRTEAFF. The CDR3 nucleotides read TGTGCCAGCAGCCCCCCTGGACAGGGGCGGACTGAAGCTTTCTTT.

The chain combines TRBV2 with TRBJ2-3, with TRBD2 matching 14 bases. This CDR3 is 17 amino acids long. V lost 7 bases and J lost 1; bases outside the gene matches: 7. Per germline, CDR1 SNHLY and CDR2 FYNNEI. CDR3 sequence reads: CASMPGTSGSRTDTQYF. The CDR3 region has the DNA TGTGCCAGCATGCCCGGGACTAGCGGGAGTCGCACAGATACGCAGTATTTT.

V and J are TRBV29-1 and TRBJ2-2; no clear D. Germline assignment: CDR1 SQVTM and CDR2 ANQGSEA. This CDR3 is 14 amino acids long. The V end was cut by 5 bases, the J end by 4 bases, with 14 bases between. The CDR3 bases are TGCAGCGTTTCCCAGGCCCTGGGCACCGGGGAGCTGTTTTTT. The encoded protein is CSVSQALGTGELFF.

The chain combines TRBV5-1 with TRBJ2-5; TRBD2 matches 9 bases. There are 16 residues in the CDR3. V lost 2 bases and J lost 4; bases outside the gene matches: 9. Germline CDR1 is SGHRS and CDR2 is YFSETQ. For the CDR3, the DNA is TGCGCCAGCAGCTTCACGGGTAGCGGGAGAGGAGAGACCCAGTACTTC. Its translation: CASSFTGSGRGETQYF.

This chain connects TRBV19 to TRBJ2-7, with D possibly being TRBD1 or TRBD2 (5 bases each). This CDR3 is 15 amino acids long. The germline gives CDR1 LNHDA, CDR2 SQIVND (reference sequence). Trimming pared 4 bases from V and 2 bases from J, leaving 15 bases between. In DNA form, the CDR3 reads TGTGCCAGTAGTACTGGGGGACGAAGAACCTACGAGCAGTACTTC. Protein product: CASSTGGRRTYEQYF.

Only one count was recorded for this clone. The CDR3 DNA sequence: TGTGCCAGCAGCCCGGGACTAGCGGGATACCCGGGCGAGCAGTACTTC. It yields the protein CASSPGLAGYPGEQYF. The chain recombines TRBV7-2 with TRBJ2-7, with TRBD2 matching 13 bases. The germline CDR1 and CDR2 sequences are SGHTA and FQGNSA. This CDR3 has 16 residues. The V and J ends lost 5 bases and 6 bases, in that order; junction bases with no gene match: 10. Combining the CDR3 with reference TRBV7-2 and TRBJ2-7 gives the whole variable domain GAGVSQSPSNKVTEKGKDVELRCDPISGHTALYWYRQSLGQGLEFLIYFQGNSAPDKSGLPSDRFSAERTGGSVSTLTIQRTQQEDSAVYLCASSPGLAGYPGEQYFGPGTRLTVT.

The chain employs TRBV28 and TRBJ1-1, with a tentative D call TRBD1 (5 bases). The CDR3 runs 16 residues. CDR1 MDHEN and CDR2 SYDVKM come from the germline V gene. Deletions cut 3 bases from V and 0 bases from J, with 14 bases between. CDR3 sequence: CASSFRRGLVNTEAFF. As DNA, the CDR3 is TGTGCCAGCAGTTTTAGGAGGGGACTAGTGAACACTGAAGCTTTCTTT.

This clone was observed a single time. V usage is TRBV28 and J usage is TRBJ1-1; D is uncertain. The CDR3 runs 12 residues. The V end was cut by 8 bases, the J end by 4 bases, with 11 bases between. Germline V CDR1 and CDR2: MDHEN, SYDVKM. The CDR3 coding sequence is TGTGCCAGCCACTCGGTCGGCACTGAAGCTTTCTTT. Translation: CASHSVGTEAFF.

The chain joins TRBV27 to TRBJ2-2; D could derive from TRBD1 or TRBD2 (5 bases each). Germline values: CDR1 MNHEY, CDR2 SMNVEV (reference sequence). Trimming removed 6 bases at V and 0 bases at J, with 11 bases between. CDR3 size: 15 residues. CDR3 sequence reads: CASRPGRTNTGELFF. The CDR3 bases are TGTGCCAGCAGACCGGGACGGACGAACACCGGGGAGCTGTTTTTT.

The V call is TRBV19, the J call TRBJ2-2, with D perhaps TRBD2 (5 bases). The V end lost 5 bases, the J end lost 0 bases, and 28 bases lay between the germline ends. The CDR3 is 21 residues long. The germline gives CDR1 LNHDA, CDR2 SQIVND (reference sequence). In DNA, the CDR3 is TGTGCCAGTAGTGTACTTTCGGGGTCTGCTTGGGATGACCCGAACACCGGGGAGCTGTTTTTT. Amino acids: CASSVLSGSAWDDPNTGELFF.